This T cell receptor beta chain was observed in a study of blood T cell repertoires in COVID-19. Profiling relied on immunoSEQ multiplex PCR, and the TCRdb table lists in-frame clones only, not all of them. This repertoire shows about 250,000 clones, about 88% found once; its top ten account for less than 8.5%. This CDR3 contains 15 residues. In germline, CDR1 is SGHTA, CDR2 FQGNSA. The trim removed 1 base at V and 4 bases at J, leaving 6 bases unmatched. The TCR originated in a woman between 50 and 59 years old who had been exposed to COVID-19. This chain links TRBV7-2 with TRBJ2-7; 8 bases match TRBD2. The sequenced material came from PBMCs or T cells enriched from blood (not recorded which). The CDR3 here is CASSLVAGLSYEQYF. The CDR3 DNA follows: TGTGCCAGCAGCTTAGTAGCGGGGCTCTCTTACGAGCAGTACTTC.